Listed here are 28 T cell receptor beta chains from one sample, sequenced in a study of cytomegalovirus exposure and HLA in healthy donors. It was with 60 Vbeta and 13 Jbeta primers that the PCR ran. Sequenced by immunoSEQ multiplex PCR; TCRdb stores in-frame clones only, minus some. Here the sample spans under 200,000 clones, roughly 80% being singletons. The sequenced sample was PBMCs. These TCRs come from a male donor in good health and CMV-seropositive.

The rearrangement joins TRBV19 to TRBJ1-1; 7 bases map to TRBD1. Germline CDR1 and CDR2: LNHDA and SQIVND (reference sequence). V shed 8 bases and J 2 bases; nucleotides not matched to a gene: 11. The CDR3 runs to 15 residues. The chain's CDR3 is CASSQGGAGNTEAFF. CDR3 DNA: TGTGCCAGTTCTCAGGGGGGCGCGGGTAACACTGAAGCTTTCTTT.

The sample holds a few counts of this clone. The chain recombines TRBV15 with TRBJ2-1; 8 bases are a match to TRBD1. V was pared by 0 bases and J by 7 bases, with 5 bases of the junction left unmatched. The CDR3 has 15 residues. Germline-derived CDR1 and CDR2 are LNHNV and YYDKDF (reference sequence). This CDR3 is CATSRDPGGRNEQFF. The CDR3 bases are TGTGCCACCAGCAGAGATCCAGGGGGCAGGAATGAGCAGTTCTTC.

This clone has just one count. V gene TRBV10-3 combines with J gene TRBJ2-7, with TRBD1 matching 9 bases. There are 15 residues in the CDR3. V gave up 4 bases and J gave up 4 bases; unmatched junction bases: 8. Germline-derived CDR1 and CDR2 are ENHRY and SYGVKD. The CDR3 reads CAISVAQGQGYEQYF. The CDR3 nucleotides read TGTGCCATCAGTGTGGCCCAGGGACAGGGATACGAGCAGTACTTC.

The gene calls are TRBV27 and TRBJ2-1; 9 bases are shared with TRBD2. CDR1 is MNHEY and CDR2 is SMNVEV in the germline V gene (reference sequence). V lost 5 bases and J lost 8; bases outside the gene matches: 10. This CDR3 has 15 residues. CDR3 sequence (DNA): TGTGCCAGCAGTGACTTAGCGGGAGTTGCTGATGAGCAGTTCTTC. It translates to CASSDLAGVADEQFF.

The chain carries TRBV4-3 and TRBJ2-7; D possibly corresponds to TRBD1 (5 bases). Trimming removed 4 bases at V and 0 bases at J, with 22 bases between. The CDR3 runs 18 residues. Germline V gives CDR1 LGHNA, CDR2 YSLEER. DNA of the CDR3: TGCGCCAGCAGCCCGAACAAGCAGGGTCCCGCATCCTCCTACGAGCAGTACTTC. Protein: CASSPNKQGPASSYEQYF.

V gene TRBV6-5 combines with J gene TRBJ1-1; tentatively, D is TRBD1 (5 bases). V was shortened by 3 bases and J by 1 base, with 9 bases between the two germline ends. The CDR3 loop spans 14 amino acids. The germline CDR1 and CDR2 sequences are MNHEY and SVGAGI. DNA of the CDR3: TGTGCCAGCAGTTATGACCAGGGGAACACTGAAGCTTTCTTT. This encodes CASSYDQGNTEAFF.

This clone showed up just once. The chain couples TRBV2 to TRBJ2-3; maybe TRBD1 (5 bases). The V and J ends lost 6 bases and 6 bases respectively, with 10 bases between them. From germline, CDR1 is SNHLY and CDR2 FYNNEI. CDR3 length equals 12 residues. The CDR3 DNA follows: TGTGCCAGCAGGGAAAACAGGGATACGCAGTATTTT. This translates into CASRENRDTQYF.

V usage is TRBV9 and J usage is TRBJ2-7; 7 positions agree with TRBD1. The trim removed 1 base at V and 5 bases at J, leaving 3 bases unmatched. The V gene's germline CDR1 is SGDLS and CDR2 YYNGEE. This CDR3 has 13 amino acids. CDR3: CASSVSGGHEQYF. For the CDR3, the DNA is TGTGCCAGCAGCGTATCAGGGGGACACGAGCAGTACTTC.

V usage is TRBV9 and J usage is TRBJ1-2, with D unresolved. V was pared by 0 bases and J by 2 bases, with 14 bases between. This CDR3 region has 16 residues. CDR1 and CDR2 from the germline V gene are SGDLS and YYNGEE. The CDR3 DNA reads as TGTGCCAGCAGCGTAGCTACTGGGCAGCAGAACTATGGCTACACCTTC. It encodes CASSVATGQQNYGYTF. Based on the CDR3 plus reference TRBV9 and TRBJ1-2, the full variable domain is DSGVTQTPKHLITATGQRVTLRCSPRSGDLSVYWYQQSLDQGLQFLIQYYNGEERAKGNILERFSAQQFPDLHSELNLSSLELGDSALYFCASSVATGQQNYGYTFGSGTRLTVV.

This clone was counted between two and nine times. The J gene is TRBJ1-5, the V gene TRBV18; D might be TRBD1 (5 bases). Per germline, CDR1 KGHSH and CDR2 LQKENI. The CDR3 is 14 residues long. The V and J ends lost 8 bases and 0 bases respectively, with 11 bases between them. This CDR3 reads CASNTGGSNQPQHF. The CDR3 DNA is TGTGCCAGCAACACCGGGGGTAGCAATCAGCCCCAGCATTTT. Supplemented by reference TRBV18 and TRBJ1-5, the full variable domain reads NAGVMQNPRHLVRRRGQEARLRCSPMKGHSHVYWYRQLPEEGLKFMVYLQKENIIDESGMPKERFSAEFPKEGPSILRIQQVVRGDSAAYFCASNTGGSNQPQHFGDGTRLSIL.

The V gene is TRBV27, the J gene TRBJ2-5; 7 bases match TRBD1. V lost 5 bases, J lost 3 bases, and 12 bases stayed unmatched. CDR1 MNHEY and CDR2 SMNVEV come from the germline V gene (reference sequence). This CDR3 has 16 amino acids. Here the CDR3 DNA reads TGTGCCAGCAGTAAGAGGAAACAGGGGTCAGAAGAGACCCAGTACTTC. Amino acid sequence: CASSKRKQGSEETQYF.

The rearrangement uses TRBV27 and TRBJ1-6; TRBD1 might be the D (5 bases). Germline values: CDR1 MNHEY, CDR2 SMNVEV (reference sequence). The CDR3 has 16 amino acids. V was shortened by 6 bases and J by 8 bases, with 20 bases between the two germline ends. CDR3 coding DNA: TGTGCCAGCAGGCGGAAGCCGGGACTTTCCGATTCACCCCTCCACTTT. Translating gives CASRRKPGLSDSPLHF.

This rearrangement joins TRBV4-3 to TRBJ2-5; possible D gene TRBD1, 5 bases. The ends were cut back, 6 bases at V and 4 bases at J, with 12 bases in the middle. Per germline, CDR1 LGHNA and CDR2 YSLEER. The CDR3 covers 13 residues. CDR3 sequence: CASSIGVGETQYF. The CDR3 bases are TGCGCCAGCAGTATAGGGGTCGGAGAGACCCAGTACTTC.

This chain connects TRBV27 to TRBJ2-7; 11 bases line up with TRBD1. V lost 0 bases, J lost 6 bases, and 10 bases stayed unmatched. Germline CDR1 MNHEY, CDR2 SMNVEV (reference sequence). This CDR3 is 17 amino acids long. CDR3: CASSLSPSGTGGLEQYF. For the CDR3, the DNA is TGTGCCAGCAGTTTATCCCCCTCCGGGACAGGGGGTCTCGAGCAGTACTTC.

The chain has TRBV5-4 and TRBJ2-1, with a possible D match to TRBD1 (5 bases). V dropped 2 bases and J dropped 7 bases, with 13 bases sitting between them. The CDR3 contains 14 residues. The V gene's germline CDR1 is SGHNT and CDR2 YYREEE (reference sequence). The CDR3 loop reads CASSFWGPLNEQFF. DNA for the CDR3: TGTGCCAGCAGCTTTTGGGGCCCCCTGAATGAGCAGTTCTTC. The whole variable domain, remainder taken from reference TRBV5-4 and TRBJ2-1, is ETGVTQSPTHLIKTRGQQVTLRCSSQSGHNTVSWYQQALGQGPQFIFQYYREEENGRGNFPPRFSGLQFPNYSSELNVNALELDDSALYLCASSFWGPLNEQFFGPGTRLTVL.

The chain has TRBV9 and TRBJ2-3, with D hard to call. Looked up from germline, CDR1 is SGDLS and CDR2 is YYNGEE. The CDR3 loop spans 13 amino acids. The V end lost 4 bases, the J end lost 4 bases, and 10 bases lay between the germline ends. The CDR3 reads CASSPDSSDTQYF. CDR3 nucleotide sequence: TGTGCCAGCAGCCCAGACTCCTCAGATACGCAGTATTTT.

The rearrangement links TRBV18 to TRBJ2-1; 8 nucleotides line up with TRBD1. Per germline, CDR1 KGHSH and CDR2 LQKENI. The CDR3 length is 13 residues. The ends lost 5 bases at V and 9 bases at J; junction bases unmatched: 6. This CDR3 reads CASSIGQGSEQFF. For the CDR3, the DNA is TGTGCCAGCTCAATCGGACAGGGCTCTGAGCAGTTCTTC. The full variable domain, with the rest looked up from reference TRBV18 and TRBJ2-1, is NAGVMQNPRHLVRRRGQEARLRCSPMKGHSHVYWYRQLPEEGLKFMVYLQKENIIDESGMPKERFSAEFPKEGPSILRIQQVVRGDSAAYFCASSIGQGSEQFFGPGTRLTVL.

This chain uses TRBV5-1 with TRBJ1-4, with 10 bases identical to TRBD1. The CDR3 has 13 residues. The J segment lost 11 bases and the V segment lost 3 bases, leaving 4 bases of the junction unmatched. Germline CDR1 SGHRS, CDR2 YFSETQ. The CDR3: CASSSGTGDKLFF. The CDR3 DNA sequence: TGCGCCAGCAGCTCCGGGACAGGGGATAAACTGTTTTTT.

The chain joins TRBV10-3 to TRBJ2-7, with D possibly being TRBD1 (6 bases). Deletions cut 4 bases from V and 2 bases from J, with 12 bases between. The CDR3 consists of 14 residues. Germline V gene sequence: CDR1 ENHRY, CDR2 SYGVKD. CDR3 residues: CAISARGPAYEQYF. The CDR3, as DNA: TGTGCCATCAGTGCCAGGGGCCCAGCCTACGAGCAGTACTTC.

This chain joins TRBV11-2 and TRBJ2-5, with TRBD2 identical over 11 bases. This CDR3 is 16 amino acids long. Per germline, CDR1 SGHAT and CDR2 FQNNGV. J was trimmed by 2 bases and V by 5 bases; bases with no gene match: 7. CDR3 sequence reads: CASSPRLAGKQETQYF. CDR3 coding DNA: TGTGCCAGCAGCCCCAGACTAGCGGGGAAACAAGAGACCCAGTACTTC.

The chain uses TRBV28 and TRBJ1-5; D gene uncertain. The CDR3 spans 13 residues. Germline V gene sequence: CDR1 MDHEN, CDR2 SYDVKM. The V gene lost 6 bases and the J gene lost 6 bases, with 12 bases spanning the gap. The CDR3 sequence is CASSGNRGQPQHF. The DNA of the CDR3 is TGTGCCAGCAGCGGGAATCGGGGTCAGCCCCAGCATTTT.

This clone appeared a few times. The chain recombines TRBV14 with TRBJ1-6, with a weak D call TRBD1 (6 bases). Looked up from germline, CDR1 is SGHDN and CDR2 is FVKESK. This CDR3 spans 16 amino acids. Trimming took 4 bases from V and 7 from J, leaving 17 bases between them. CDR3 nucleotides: TGTGCCAGCAGCCTACTAGGGGGAAGTGGCAATTCACCCCTCCACTTT. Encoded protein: CASSLLGGSGNSPLHF. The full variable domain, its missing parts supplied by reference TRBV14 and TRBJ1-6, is EAGVTQFPSHSVIEKGQTVTLRCDPISGHDNLYWYRRVMGKEIKFLLHFVKESKQDESGMPNNRFLAERTGGTYSTLKVQPAELEDSGVYFCASSLLGGSGNSPLHFGNGTRLTVT.

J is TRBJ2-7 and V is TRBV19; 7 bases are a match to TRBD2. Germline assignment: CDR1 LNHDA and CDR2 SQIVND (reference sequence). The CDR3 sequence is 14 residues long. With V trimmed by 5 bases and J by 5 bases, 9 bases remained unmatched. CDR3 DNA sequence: TGTGCCAGTAGTCTAACGGGAGGATGGGACGAGCAGTACTTC. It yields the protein CASSLTGGWDEQYF.

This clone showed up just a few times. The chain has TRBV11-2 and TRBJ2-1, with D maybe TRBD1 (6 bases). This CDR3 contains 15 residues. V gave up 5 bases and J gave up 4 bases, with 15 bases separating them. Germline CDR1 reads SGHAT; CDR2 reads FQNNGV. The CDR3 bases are TGTGCCAGCAGCGATCGGGACATTTTATACAATGAGCAGTTCTTC. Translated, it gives CASSDRDILYNEQFF.

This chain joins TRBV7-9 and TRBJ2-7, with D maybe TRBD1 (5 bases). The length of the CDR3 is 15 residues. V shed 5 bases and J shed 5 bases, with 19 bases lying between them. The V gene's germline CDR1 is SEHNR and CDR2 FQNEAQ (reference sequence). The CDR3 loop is CASSPPRAGMNEQYF. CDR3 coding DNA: TGTGCCAGCAGCCCCCCCCGGGCAGGGATGAACGAGCAGTACTTC.

The CDR3 region has the DNA TGCGCCAGCAGCCAAGCTAGAGGATCCATGAACACTGAAGCTTTCTTT. Translating it yields CASSQARGSMNTEAFF. The chain joins TRBV4-1 to TRBJ1-1; D is unresolved. V was pared by 1 base and J by 0 bases, with 12 bases between. CDR1 and CDR2 from the germline V gene are MGHRA and YSYEKL. CDR3 size: 16 residues.

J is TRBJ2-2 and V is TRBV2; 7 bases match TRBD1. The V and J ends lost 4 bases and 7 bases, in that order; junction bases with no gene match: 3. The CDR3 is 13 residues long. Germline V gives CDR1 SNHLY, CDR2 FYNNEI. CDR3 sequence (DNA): TGTGCCAGCAGTGCGACAGGGAACGGGGAGCTGTTTTTT. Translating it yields CASSATGNGELFF.

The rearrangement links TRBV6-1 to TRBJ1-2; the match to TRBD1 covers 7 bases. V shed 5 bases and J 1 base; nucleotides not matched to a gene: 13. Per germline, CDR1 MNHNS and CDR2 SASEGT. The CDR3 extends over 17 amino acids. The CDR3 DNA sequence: TGTGCCAGCAGTCAAGAATCCGGGACAGCTCTTAACTATGGCTACACCTTC. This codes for CASSQESGTALNYGYTF.